This T cell receptor beta chain was documented in a study of T cells after yellow fever vaccination. Study-level points and caveats: The booster saw the reappearance of most primary-vaccination clones (roughly 96% CD4, 70% to 90% CD8).

TCRdb re-called the 5' RACE reads with MiXCR, one entry per CDR3 protein. The sample includes 350,000 to 550,000 distinct CDR3 sequences, approximately 18% of them seen just once. In regard to this clonotype: Its antigen is undetermined.

The germline V gene has CDR1 MNHEY and CDR2 SMNVEV (reference sequence). The CDR3 has 15 amino acids. Trimming left V 5 bases short and J 8 bases short, with 18 bases between. The V gene is TRBV27, the J gene TRBJ1-4; maybe TRBD1 (6 bases). The origin of this receptor is a man aged 18 to 29 who received the YFV17D yellow fever vaccine. The input for sequencing was PBMCs, taken before the yellow fever booster vaccination. The CDR3 protein is CASSASFAGAEKLFF. CDR3 bases: TGTGCCAGCAGTGCCTCATTCGCGGGGGCCGAAAAACTGTTTTTT.